This entry lists 32 T cell receptor beta chains sequenced from one sample in a study of blood T cell repertoires in COVID-19. Assay used: immunoSEQ multiplex PCR; TCRdb lists only in-frame clones, some missing. The data hold roughly 190,000 clones, with around 94% observed a single time. The sample was peripheral blood. Receptors were obtained from a man between 25 and 39 years old with COVID-19, enrolled during active disease.

V is TRBV5-1 and J is TRBJ2-7, with D possibly TRBD2 on 6 matching bases. Germline V gives CDR1 SGHRS, CDR2 YFSETQ. This CDR3 contains 14 residues. V was trimmed by 7 bases and J by 1 base, leaving 15 bases between them. The chain's CDR3 is CASAGGLTSYEQYF. CDR3 DNA sequence: TGCGCCAGCGCCGGGGGACTCACTTCCTACGAGCAGTACTTC.

This clone showed up many times. The V and J genes are TRBV6-2 or TRBV6-3 and TRBJ2-7, with 7 positions matching TRBD1. The J segment lost 4 bases and the V segment lost 6 bases, leaving 6 bases of the junction unmatched. Germline assignment: CDR1 MNHEY and CDR2 SVGEGT. The CDR3 extends over 13 amino acids. As DNA, the CDR3 is TGTGCCAGCAGCCGTACAGGGGATTACGAGCAGTACTTC. Translated, it gives CASSRTGDYEQYF.

V is TRBV19 and J is TRBJ1-1, with D uncertain. Trimming removed 3 bases from V and 4 bases from J, with 12 bases in between. This CDR3 has 14 amino acids. Germline values: CDR1 LNHDA, CDR2 SQIVND (reference sequence). CDR3 in amino acids: CASSMASTVTEAFF. The CDR3 nucleotides are TGTGCCAGTAGTATGGCTTCCACCGTCACTGAAGCTTTCTTT.

Concerning this clone itself: The identical CDR3 is also encoded by other nucleotide sequences in the sample. The CDR3 reads CASSLRGQNTGELFF. CDR3 nucleotides: TGCGCCAGCAGCTTGAGAGGACAAAACACCGGGGAGCTGTTTTTT. The gene calls are TRBV5-1 and TRBJ2-2, with TRBD1 as a possible D gene (5 bases). In germline, CDR1 is SGHRS, CDR2 YFSETQ. The V gene lost 1 base and the J gene lost 2 bases, with 9 bases spanning the gap. CDR3 length equals 15 residues.

The V call is TRBV6-4, the J call TRBJ1-2, with D hard to call. V was trimmed by 4 bases and J by 11 bases, leaving 17 bases between them. The germline gives CDR1 MRHNA, CDR2 SNTAGT. This CDR3 is built from 13 residues. The CDR3 DNA is TGTGCCAGCAGTGCGTCAGGATCTCCCGTGTACACCTTC. Its translation: CASSASGSPVYTF.

CDR3 sequence: CASSSPDGGYGYTF. In DNA form, the CDR3 reads TGTGCCAGCAGTTCCCCGGACGGGGGCTATGGCTACACCTTC. V is TRBV6-6 and J is TRBJ1-2, with D maybe TRBD1 (5 bases). V was shortened by 4 bases and J by 4 bases, with 13 bases between the two germline ends. There are 14 residues in the CDR3. From germline, CDR1 is MNHNY and CDR2 SVGAGI (reference sequence).

This clone was counted a single time. The chain joins TRBV11-3 to TRBJ2-1, with D possibly being TRBD1 (6 bases). Germline V gene data show CDR1 as SGHNT and CDR2 as YENEEA. This CDR3 has 15 residues. V was pared by 0 bases and J by 10 bases, with 16 bases between. The CDR3 spells CASSLDFGQLKEQFF. The CDR3 bases are TGTGCCAGCAGCTTAGATTTTGGACAGTTAAAGGAGCAGTTCTTC.

This chain uses TRBV7-3 with TRBJ2-5; D might be TRBD1 (5 bases). The CDR3 has 14 amino acids. The ends were cut back, 5 bases at V and 2 bases at J, with 12 bases in the middle. Germline values: CDR1 SGHTA, CDR2 FQGTGA. CDR3 residues: CASSPDSSQETQYF. The CDR3 DNA sequence: TGTGCCAGCAGCCCCGACAGCAGTCAAGAGACCCAGTACTTC.

The V call is TRBV4-2, the J call TRBJ1-1; unclear D gene. The CDR3 totals 15 residues. The germline V and J ends were trimmed by 0 bases and 2 bases, with 10 bases remaining between them. Germline values: CDR1 LGHNA, CDR2 YNFKEQ. This CDR3 reads CASSQDREINTEAFF. DNA of the CDR3: TGTGCCAGCAGCCAAGATAGGGAGATTAACACTGAAGCTTTCTTT.

The rearrangement links TRBV25-1 to TRBJ1-1; TRBD1 might be the D (5 bases). The V gene lost 4 bases and the J gene lost 1 base, with 19 bases spanning the gap. The CDR3 is made up of 17 amino acids. Germline lookup yields CDR1 MGHDK and CDR2 SYGVNS. The CDR3 protein is CASSGRLFGRANTEAFF. The DNA for the CDR3 is TGTGCCAGCAGTGGCCGTCTTTTCGGCAGGGCGAACACTGAAGCTTTCTTT.

The chain recombines TRBV5-4 with TRBJ2-2; possible D gene TRBD2, 7 bases. CDR1 and CDR2 from the germline V gene are SGHNT and YYREEE (reference sequence). V was cut by 7 bases and J by 0 bases, with 16 bases left in between. The CDR3 has 16 residues. The CDR3 sequence is CASATREGANTGELFF. DNA for the CDR3: TGTGCCAGCGCCACCAGGGAGGGGGCGAACACCGGGGAGCTGTTTTTT.

The chain is built from TRBV3-1 (or the pseudogene TRBV3-2) and TRBJ2-7; 8 bases fit TRBD2. The germline gives CDR1 LGHDT, CDR2 YNNKEL (reference sequence). The CDR3 is made up of 16 amino acids. V lost 4 bases to trimming and J lost 2 bases; unmatched junction nucleotides: 10. The CDR3 DNA follows: TGTGCCAGCAGCCGAGAGCGCGGGGGGCCGACCTACGAGCAGTACTTC. Its protein product is CASSRERGGPTYEQYF.

The chain uses TRBV6-5 and TRBJ2-3; 8 positions match TRBD1. CDR1 and CDR2 (germline): MNHEY, SVGAGI. Trimming cost V 8 bases and J 4 bases; bases outside gene matches: 11. The CDR3 has 15 residues. The CDR3: CASRQDRGYADTQYF. For the CDR3, the DNA is TGTGCCAGCCGACAAGACAGGGGATACGCAGATACGCAGTATTTT.

The chain joins TRBV6-5 to TRBJ2-3; D is ambiguous. The germline gives CDR1 MNHEY, CDR2 SVGAGI. V was trimmed by 6 bases and J by 5 bases, leaving 12 bases between them. This CDR3 region has 13 residues. The CDR3: CASRKGGKDTQYF. CDR3 nucleotides: TGTGCCAGCAGGAAAGGCGGTAAAGATACGCAGTATTTT.

The V call is TRBV2, the J call TRBJ2-1, with 12 bases identical to TRBD2. Germline V lookup: CDR1 SNHLY, CDR2 FYNNEI. The CDR3 totals 16 residues. Germline trimming cut 3 bases from V and 8 bases from J; bases unmatched to any gene: 8. The CDR3 region is CASSDLGLAGFYEQFF. As DNA, the CDR3 is TGTGCCAGCAGTGACTTAGGACTAGCGGGGTTCTATGAGCAGTTCTTC.

The chain couples TRBV30 to TRBJ2-5; D is unresolved. The V end lost 0 bases, the J end lost 5 bases, and 4 bases lay between the germline ends. The CDR3 contains 11 residues. CDR1 is GTSNPN, CDR2 SVGIG, per germline (reference sequence). The CDR3 DNA follows: TGTGCCTGGAGTGTACGGGAGACCCAGTACTTC. Translated, it gives CAWSVRETQYF.

The chain has TRBV5-1 and TRBJ1-1; possible D gene TRBD1, 6 bases. The germline V and J ends were trimmed by 4 bases and 2 bases, with 15 bases remaining between them. CDR1 and CDR2 (germline): SGHRS, YFSETQ. The CDR3 is 15 amino acids. CDR3 bases: TGCGCCAGCAGCCCGGGACACCAAGGCAACACTGAAGCTTTCTTT. Residues: CASSPGHQGNTEAFF.

This chain uses TRBV10-2 with TRBJ1-3; tentative D call: TRBD1 (6 bases). The CDR3 loop spans 17 amino acids. Germline assignment: CDR1 WSHSY and CDR2 SAAADI. V was pared by 0 bases and J by 10 bases, with 22 bases between. CDR3 in DNA: TGCGCCAGCAGTGAGTCGAGAATACAGGGCCTAAGGGGGACCATATATTTT. It encodes CASSESRIQGLRGTIYF.

J is TRBJ2-7 and V is TRBV27; 10 nucleotides align to TRBD2. The length of the CDR3 is 15 residues. With V trimmed by 0 bases and J by 4 bases, 3 bases remained unmatched. CDR1 is MNHEY, CDR2 SMNVEV, per germline (reference sequence). CDR3 amino acids: CASSLSPAGGYEQYF. The CDR3 nucleotides read TGTGCCAGCAGTTTATCCCCAGCGGGGGGGTACGAGCAGTACTTC.

The V call is TRBV18, the J call TRBJ1-5, with D perhaps TRBD1 (6 bases). Germline-derived CDR1 and CDR2 are KGHSH and LQKENI. The CDR3 loop spans 13 amino acids. The ends were cut back, 4 bases at V and 4 bases at J, with 8 bases in the middle. The CDR3 DNA is TGTGCCAGCTCACTACAGGGAAATCAGCCCCAGCATTTT. It is translated as CASSLQGNQPQHF.

The chain couples TRBV30 to TRBJ1-2; no clear D. CDR1 and CDR2 from the germline V gene are GTSNPN and SVGIG (reference sequence). CDR3 size: 12 residues. V was cut by 0 bases and J by 7 bases, with 9 bases left in between. The CDR3, as DNA: TGTGCCTGGAGTGTTTTTACAGCTGGCTACACCTTC. As protein: CAWSVFTAGYTF.

V and J are TRBV12-5 and TRBJ2-7; 8 bases align to TRBD1. CDR3 size: 13 residues. V lost 5 bases, J lost 4 bases, and 4 bases stayed unmatched. Germline assignment: CDR1 LGHNT and CDR2 FRNRAP. CDR3 nucleotide sequence: TGTGCTAGTGGTGTGGACAGGGCATACGAGCAGTACTTC. As protein: CASGVDRAYEQYF.

This sequence joins TRBV6-1 and TRBJ1-2; D uncertain. This CDR3 is 13 amino acids long. The ends were cut back, 2 bases at V and 6 bases at J, with 10 bases in the middle. CDR1 is MNHNS, CDR2 SASEGT, per germline. The CDR3 here is CASSELWSDGYTF. CDR3 DNA sequence: TGTGCCAGCAGTGAACTTTGGTCGGATGGCTACACCTTC.

This clone was counted once. The chain combines TRBV19 with TRBJ2-2; the match to TRBD2 covers 7 bases. Per germline, CDR1 LNHDA and CDR2 SQIVND (reference sequence). CDR3 length: 14 amino acids. With 5 bases clipped from V and 4 bases from J, the junction kept 4 bases outside the gene matches. CDR3 residues: CASSVTSSTGELFF. CDR3 in DNA: TGTGCCAGTAGTGTGACTAGCTCCACCGGGGAGCTGTTTTTT.

This clone was counted between two and nine times. This rearrangement joins TRBV2 to TRBJ2-7, with 10 bases lining up with TRBD1. After removal of 6 bases from V and 6 bases from J, the junction contained 11 bases not matched to a gene. CDR3 length: 15 amino acids. The germline V gene encodes CDR1 SNHLY and CDR2 FYNNEI. CDR3 region: CASSETDRGRGEQYF. For the CDR3, the DNA is TGTGCCAGCAGCGAGACCGACAGGGGGCGGGGCGAGCAGTACTTC.

The V gene is TRBV3-1 (or the pseudogene TRBV3-2), the J gene TRBJ1-2; D gene uncertain. In germline, CDR1 is LGHDT, CDR2 YNNKEL (reference sequence). The germline V and J ends were trimmed by 0 bases and 4 bases, with 12 bases remaining between them. The CDR3 runs to 15 residues. The CDR3 sequence: CASSQDRGSGYGYTF. The DNA of the CDR3 is TGTGCCAGCAGCCAAGATCGGGGATCTGGCTATGGCTACACCTTC.

This rearrangement joins TRBV9 to TRBJ1-6; weak D call: TRBD1 (5 bases). This CDR3 is built from 16 residues. V was trimmed by 3 bases and J by 4 bases, leaving 14 bases between them. Germline values: CDR1 SGDLS, CDR2 YYNGEE. The CDR3 DNA follows: TGTGCCAGCAGCGCTGGTGGGGCGGAGTATAATTCACCCCTCCACTTT. It encodes CASSAGGAEYNSPLHF.

The chain joins TRBV6-5 to TRBJ2-5; TRBD1 matches 7 bases. Trimming took 5 bases from V and 1 from J; bases not matched to a gene: 4. CDR1 MNHEY and CDR2 SVGAGI come from the germline V gene. This CDR3 spans 14 amino acids. The CDR3 spells CASSRGQAQETQYF. The CDR3 coding sequence is TGTGCCAGCAGTCGTGGACAGGCCCAAGAGACCCAGTACTTC.

This clone was seen just once. The CDR3 DNA reads as TGTGCCTGGGGCAGGGGGGACTATGGCTACACCTTC. This encodes CAWGRGDYGYTF. The chain combines TRBV30 with TRBJ1-2; 7 bases agree with TRBD1. The junction had 3 bases not matched to a gene; V was cut back by 5 bases and J by 3 bases. This CDR3 contains 12 residues. Germline V gene sequence: CDR1 GTSNPN, CDR2 SVGIG (reference sequence).

The genes are TRBV4-1 and TRBJ1-2; D unresolved. The CDR3 length is 13 residues. Between the trimmed V and J ends, which lost 1 base and 5 bases, there was a span of 8 bases. The germline gives CDR1 MGHRA, CDR2 YSYEKL. The CDR3 sequence: CASSQVVEYGYTF. CDR3 sequence (DNA): TGCGCCAGCAGCCAAGTGGTAGAATATGGCTACACCTTC.

This chain joins TRBV30 and TRBJ1-2, with a tentative D call TRBD1 (6 bases). The length of the CDR3 is 13 residues. The V and J ends lost 7 bases and 6 bases respectively, with 18 bases between them. Germline loops: CDR1 GTSNPN, CDR2 SVGIG (reference sequence). The CDR3 spells CASTGGGVNGYTF. For the CDR3, the DNA is TGTGCCTCGACAGGTGGCGGAGTTAATGGCTACACCTTC.

This chain connects TRBV4-2 to TRBJ1-5; tentative D call: TRBD1 (6 bases). There are 17 residues in the CDR3. Trimming stripped 2 bases from V and 1 base from J, with 15 bases between. Germline CDR1 LGHNA, CDR2 YNFKEQ. CDR3 amino acids: CASSQFRDTQSNQPQHF. Written as DNA, the CDR3 is TGTGCCAGCAGCCAATTCCGGGACACTCAAAGCAATCAGCCCCAGCATTTT.